Below, 6 T cell receptor beta chains from the same sample are listed, as sequenced in a study of cytomegalovirus exposure and HLA in healthy donors. PCR amplification relied on 60 Vbeta primers (plus 13 Jbeta primers). The data were produced by immunoSEQ multiplex PCR, yet TCRdb's version contains in-frame clones alone and is incomplete. The listing records 80,000 to 95,000 clones. Sequencing input: PBMCs. The source of these receptors is a man aged 50-59 years in good health and CMV-seropositive.

The chain joins TRBV18 to TRBJ1-2, with D hard to call. Per germline, CDR1 KGHSH and CDR2 LQKENI. The V gene lost 2 bases and the J gene lost 8 bases, with 12 bases spanning the gap. The CDR3 totals 13 residues. This CDR3 is CASSPVETNGYTF. In DNA form, the CDR3 reads TGTGCCAGCTCACCAGTTGAGACTAACGGCTACACCTTC.

J is TRBJ1-2 and V is TRBV19; 7 nucleotides line up with TRBD1. This CDR3 has 17 residues. Trimming took 10 bases from V and 8 from J; bases not matched to a gene: 25. CDR1 and CDR2 from the germline V gene are LNHDA and SQIVND (reference sequence). The CDR3 region is CATRETGRGVLIGGYTF. CDR3 bases: TGTGCCACCCGGGAAACGGGCAGGGGGGTGCTAATTGGAGGCTACACCTTC. Full variable domain (missing parts from reference TRBV19 and TRBJ1-2): DGGITQSPKYLFRKEGQNVTLSCEQNLNHDAMYWYRQDPGQGLRLIYYSQIVNDFQKGDIAEGYSVSREKKESFPLTVTSAQKNPTAFYLCATRETGRGVLIGGYTFGSGTRLTVV.

The rearrangement uses TRBV7-9 and TRBJ1-2, with 11 bases fitting TRBD1. CDR3 length equals 16 residues. Per germline, CDR1 SEHNR and CDR2 FQNEAQ (reference sequence). V shed 5 bases, J shed 5 bases, and the junction held 10 bases outside the gene matches. CDR3 sequence reads: CASSPLSGTGGYGYTF. The CDR3 nucleotides read TGTGCCAGCAGCCCCCTGTCTGGGACAGGGGGGTATGGCTACACCTTC.

This chain connects TRBV2 to TRBJ2-7; D possibly corresponds to TRBD1 (5 bases). Per germline, CDR1 SNHLY and CDR2 FYNNEI. Trimming took 7 bases from V and 6 from J, leaving 16 bases between them. This CDR3 has 13 residues. The CDR3, as DNA: TGTGCCAGCATGGACGGTGGGGCCTCCGAGCAGTACTTC. This encodes CASMDGGASEQYF. The full variable domain, with the rest looked up from reference TRBV2 and TRBJ2-7, is EPEVTQTPSHQVTQMGQEVILRCVPISNHLYFYWYRQILGQKVEFLVSFYNNEISEKSEIFDDQFSVERPDGSNFTLKIRSTKLEDSAMYFCASMDGGASEQYFGPGTRLTVT.

This chain uses TRBV7-3 with TRBJ2-7; D may be TRBD1 (5 bases). CDR3 size: 12 residues. V lost 1 base, J lost 6 bases, and 7 bases lay in between. Germline CDR1 and CDR2: SGHTA and FQGTGA. In nucleotides, the CDR3 is TGTGCCAGCAGCTTAAATCAGGGCGAGCAGTACTTC. It is translated as CASSLNQGEQYF.

The gene calls are TRBV4-3 and TRBJ1-1, with D possibly TRBD1 on 5 matching bases. CDR3 length: 13 residues. CDR1 and CDR2 from the germline V gene are LGHNA and YSLEER. V lost 5 bases and J lost 5, with 12 bases in between. CDR3 residues: CASSAREGTEAFF. CDR3 DNA sequence: TGCGCCAGCAGCGCGCGGGAGGGGACTGAAGCTTTCTTT.